These 2 T cell receptor beta chains were sequenced from one sample in a study of blood T cells in healthy people across ages (dated by TCRdb to about 2015). Library preparation employed 5' RACE. The data were produced on an Illumina HiSeq 2500. A second PCR of roughly 7 to 11 cycles was run with a J-beta primer mix and a sample-barcoded 5' primer. TCRdb redid the processing of the public reads, applying fastp at Q25 and MiXCR, and retained in-frame beta chains. All rows with the same CDR3 protein become a single entry with the most common DNA and genes. In this sample the table shows about 1.5 million distinct CDR3 sequences, roughly 43% of which occur a single time. The ten most abundant clones make up about 4% of the sample. Material for sequencing was blood. The receptor set was obtained from a woman younger than 30 in good health.

This clonotype was observed a few times. The chain employs TRBV20-1 and TRBJ2-5; possible D gene TRBD2, 5 bases. The CDR3 covers 14 residues. The germline V gene encodes CDR1 DFQATT and CDR2 SNEGSKA (reference sequence). Deletions cut 2 bases from V and 8 bases from J, with 18 bases between. CDR3 DNA: TGCAGTGCTAGAACCGTTCGGGGAACGGGAACCCAGTACTTC. It yields the protein CSARTVRGTGTQYF.

This clonotype has just a few counts. The chain recombines TRBV7-2 with TRBJ1-5; 9 nucleotides match TRBD1. CDR3 length: 16 residues. Germline-derived CDR1 and CDR2 are SGHTA and FQGNSA. J lost 3 bases, V lost 6 bases, and 9 bases had no gene match. The CDR3 reads CASSWDRAGANQPQHF. In DNA form, the CDR3 reads TGTGCCAGCAGTTGGGACAGGGCGGGCGCCAATCAGCCCCAGCATTTT.